This T cell receptor beta chain was obtained from a study of blood T cells in healthy people across ages. Study details: Template-switching capture recovered about one barcoded beta molecule per two T cells. Whole-study findings and limits: Fewer expanded clones and more diversity marked long-lived versus aged donors. Observed TCR beta diversity per million T cells went down as age went up. This fall followed a roughly linear course with age. Naive T cell percentage by flow cytometry tracked strongly with beta diversity.

Primed by a sample-barcoded 5' primer and a J-beta primer mix, a second PCR proceeded for 7 to 11 cycles. In TCRdb, the 5' RACE reads were re-called with MiXCR into one record per CDR3 protein. Of about 1.8 million distinct CDR3 sequences in the sample, around 48% were seen once. CDR1 LGHDT and CDR2 YNNKEL come from the germline V gene (reference sequence). Trimming shortened V by 8 bases and J by 0 bases, and 18 bases separated the two germline ends. The CDR3 extends over 16 amino acids. On this clonotype: As yet, its antigen is unknown.

The sequence derives from a woman aged 40 to 50 in good health. The chain couples TRBV3-1 to TRBJ2-3, with a possible D match to TRBD2 (5 bases). The specimen sequenced was blood. This CDR3 is CASGGSEDISTDTQYF. The CDR3 DNA reads TGTGCCAGCGGAGGCAGCGAAGATATAAGCACAGATACGCAGTATTTT.